This T cell receptor beta chain was documented in a study of T cells in Graves' hyperthyroidism and ophthalmopathy. The TCR beta CDR3 regions underwent amplification using RNA transcripts as the source. HTBI primers drove first-round RT-PCR of the TCR CDR3. MiXCR, applied by TCRdb to the multiplex PCR reads, yields one record per CDR3 protein. The sample comprises 450,000 to 700,000 distinct CDR3 sequences, under 60% of which are singletons, and about 20% rests with the top ten. In its sample, this clonotype was seen many times. The V end was cut by 4 bases, the J end by 10 bases, with 20 bases between. The CDR3 consists of 16 residues. Per germline, CDR1 ENHRY and CDR2 SYGVKD. Together with thyroid ultrasound, orbital computed tomography, serum thyroxine and TRAb, clinical symptoms were used for diagnoses.

The sequence was collected from an adult woman with Graves' disease, either hyperthyroidism or ophthalmopathy (not recorded which). The chain joins TRBV10-3 to TRBJ1-6; D not certain. The specimen was peripheral blood or thyroid tissue (not recorded which). CDR3 bases: TGTGCCATCAGTGTAGATCGAGGGTCCGGAAAGTCACCCCTCCACTTT. It is translated as CAISVDRGSGKSPLHF.